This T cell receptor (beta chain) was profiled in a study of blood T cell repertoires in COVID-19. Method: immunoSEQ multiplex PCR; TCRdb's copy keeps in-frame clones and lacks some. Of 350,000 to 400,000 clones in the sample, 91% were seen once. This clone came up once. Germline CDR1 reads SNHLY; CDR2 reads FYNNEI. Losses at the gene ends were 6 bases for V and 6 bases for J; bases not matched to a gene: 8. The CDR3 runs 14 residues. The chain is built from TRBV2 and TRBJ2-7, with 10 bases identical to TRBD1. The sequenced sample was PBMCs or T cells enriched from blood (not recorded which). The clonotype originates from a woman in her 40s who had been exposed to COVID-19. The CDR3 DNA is TGTGCCAGCAGCGGCCGGACAGGGGGGAGCGAGCAGTACTTC. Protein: CASSGRTGGSEQYF.